The subject of this entry is one TCR beta chain. A read error may account for a junction end that differs from germline. This CDR3 spans 14 amino acids. This sample was included in a study of T-cell reconstitution after alpha-beta-depleted transplantation in children. The authors prepared the TCRbeta library with unique molecular identifiers. TCRdb independently ran MiXCR on the PCR reads; one entry per CDR3 protein. This table has around 380,000 distinct CDR3 sequences, roughly a tenth appearing once. The rearrangement links TRBV12-3 or TRBV12-4 to TRBJ2-5; no firm D call. The clonotype was recovered from a human donor who donated a stem cell graft to a child with acute myeloid leukemia. The sample was PBMCs from the stem cell graft donor, taken from the stem cell graft. CDR3 region: CASRLARRVETQYF. CDR3 sequence (DNA): TGTGCCAGCAGATTAGCTAGACGAGTAGAGACCCAGTACTTC.